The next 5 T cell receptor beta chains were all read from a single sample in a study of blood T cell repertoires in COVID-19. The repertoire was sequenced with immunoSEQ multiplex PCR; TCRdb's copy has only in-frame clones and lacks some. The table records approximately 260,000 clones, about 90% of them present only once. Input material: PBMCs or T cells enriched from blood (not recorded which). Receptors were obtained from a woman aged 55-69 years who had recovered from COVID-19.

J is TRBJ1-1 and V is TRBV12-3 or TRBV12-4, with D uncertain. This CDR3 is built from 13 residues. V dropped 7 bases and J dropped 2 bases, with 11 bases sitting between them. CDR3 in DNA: TGTGCCAGCACCTCGACAACCAACACTGAAGCTTTCTTT. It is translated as CASTSTTNTEAFF.

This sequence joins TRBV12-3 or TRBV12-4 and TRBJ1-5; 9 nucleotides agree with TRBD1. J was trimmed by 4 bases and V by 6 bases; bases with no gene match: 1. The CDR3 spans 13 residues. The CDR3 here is CASSDRGNQPQHF. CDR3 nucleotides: TGTGCCAGCAGCGACAGGGGGAATCAGCCCCAGCATTTT.

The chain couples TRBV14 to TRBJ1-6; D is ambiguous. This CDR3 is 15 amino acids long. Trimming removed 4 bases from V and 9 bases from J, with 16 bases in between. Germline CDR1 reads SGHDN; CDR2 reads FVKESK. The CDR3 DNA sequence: TGTGCCAGCAGCCCATTTAAATCGATCAGTTCACCCCTCCACTTT. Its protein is CASSPFKSISSPLHF.

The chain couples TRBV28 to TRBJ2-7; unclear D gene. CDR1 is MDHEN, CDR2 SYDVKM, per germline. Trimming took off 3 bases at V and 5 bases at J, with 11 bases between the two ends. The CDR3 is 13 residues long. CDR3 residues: CASSFQNYNEQYF. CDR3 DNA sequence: TGTGCCAGCAGTTTCCAAAACTACAACGAGCAGTACTTC.

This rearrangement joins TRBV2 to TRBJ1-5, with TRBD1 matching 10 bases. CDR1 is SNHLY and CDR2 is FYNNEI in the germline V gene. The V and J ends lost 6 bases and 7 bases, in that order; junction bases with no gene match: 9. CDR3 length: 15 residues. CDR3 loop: CASRPDRGDGQPQHF. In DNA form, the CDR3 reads TGTGCCAGCAGGCCGGACAGGGGGGACGGACAGCCCCAGCATTTT.